Listed below are T cell receptor beta chains from one sample, sequenced in a study of T cell responses to AZD1222 COVID-19 vaccine. Only in-frame clones appear in the TCRdb table, and some are missing; sequencing was by immunoSEQ multiplex PCR. The sample includes 55,000 to 60,000 clones, more than 70% of them seen just once. The specimen was peripheral blood, collected on day 0 of MenACWY control vaccination. All receptors come from an adult in good health. Both conserved end residues are part of each CDR3. D genes are given only for firm matches. The size field is filled for only some rows; it gives once, few, many or a size class.

d_call,clone_size,v_call,j_call,cdr3_aa,cdr3_nt
TRBD1,once,TRBV2,TRBJ2-2,CASSVNVGQGHNTGELFF,TGTGCCAGCAGTGTGAACGTAGGACAGGGTCATAACACCGGGGAGCTGTTTTTT
.,.,TRBV2,TRBJ2-7,CASKLSGANNEQYF,TGTGCCAGCAAATTATCGGGGGCGAACAACGAGCAGTACTTC
TRBD1,once,TRBV18,TRBJ1-1,CASSSRTGGAEAFF,TGTGCCAGCTCATCCCGTACAGGGGGGGCTGAAGCTTTCTTT
.,.,TRBV11-3,TRBJ2-2,CASSLAVTGELFF,TGTGCCAGCAGCTTAGCAGTTACCGGGGAGCTGTTTTTT
.,once,TRBV11-2,TRBJ1-1,CASSFKENTEAFF,TGTGCCAGCAGCTTTAAGGAAAACACTGAAGCTTTCTTT
TRBD1,.,TRBV19,TRBJ2-7,CASSMSQGAHEQYF,TGTGCCAGTAGTATGAGTCAGGGGGCTCATGAGCAGTACTTC
.,.,TRBV11-2,TRBJ1-1,CASSLGSWQQNTEAFF,TGTGCCAGCAGCTTAGGTTCGTGGCAGCAAAACACTGAAGCTTTCTTT
TRBD1,.,TRBV5-6,TRBJ2-7,CASSSLRDRDDEQYF,TGTGCCAGCAGCTCTCTTCGGGACAGGGATGACGAGCAGTACTTC
.,.,TRBV6-5,TRBJ2-1,CASAYGGSYNEQFF,TGTGCCAGCGCCTATGGGGGCTCCTACAATGAGCAGTTCTTC
TRBD2,.,TRBV4-2,TRBJ2-1,CASSQGGLAGLQAYNEQFF,TGTGCCAGCAGCCAAGGGGGACTAGCGGGTCTTCAGGCTTACAATGAGCAGTTCTTC
TRBD2,once,TRBV7-2,TRBJ2-1,CASSSRLAGINNEQFF,TGTGCCAGCAGCTCCCGACTAGCGGGAATTAACAATGAGCAGTTCTTC
TRBD1,.,TRBV30,TRBJ2-7,CAWSEPFNHRGSYEQYF,TGTGCCTGGAGCGAACCCTTTAACCACAGGGGTAGCTACGAGCAGTACTTC
TRBD2,.,TRBV29-1,TRBJ2-7,CSVEDPVTSGYEQYF,TGCAGCGTTGAAGATCCAGTGACTAGCGGCTACGAGCAGTACTTC
.,.,TRBV19,TRBJ1-3,CASSMRTPRNTIYF,TGTGCCAGTAGTATGAGGACCCCCAGAAACACCATATATTTT
TRBD2,.,TRBV28,TRBJ2-1,CASSFRTSGINEQFF,TGTGCCAGCAGTTTTCGAACTAGCGGGATAAATGAGCAGTTCTTC
TRBD2,.,TRBV29-1,TRBJ2-1,CSVEGSASGGHEQFF,TGCAGCGTTGAAGGGTCGGCTAGCGGGGGCCATGAGCAGTTCTTC
TRBD1,few,TRBV7-2,TRBJ1-3,CASSAPGQGAGNTIYF,TGTGCCAGCAGCGCACCGGGGCAGGGGGCTGGAAACACCATATATTTT
.,.,TRBV11-3,TRBJ1-1,CASSASMGSAFF,TGTGCCAGCAGCGCCTCAATGGGAAGCGCTTTCTTT